The rows below give T cell receptor beta chains drawn from one sample of a study of T cells after yellow fever vaccination. TCRdb passed the 5' RACE reads through MiXCR, listing each CDR3 protein once. The profile shows 170,000 or so distinct CDR3 sequences, approximately 6% of them singletons. The starting material was CD4+ T cells sorted from PBMCs, obtained on the day of the first yellow fever vaccination. Receptors originate from a man aged 18 to 29 who received the YFV17D yellow fever vaccine. Both conserved end residues are part of each CDR3. D genes are given only for firm matches. Rows may omit the clone size; those that give it use once, few, many or a size class.

J gene: TRBJ2-2; CDR3 length: 18; V gene: TRBV23-1; D gene: TRBD1; clone size: NA; CDR3 DNA: TGCGCCAGCAGTCAAAGGGACAGGGGGCCCGATTCCACCGGGGAGCTGTTTTTT; CDR3 protein: CASSQRDRGPDSTGELFF
J gene: TRBJ2-7; CDR3 length: 18; V gene: TRBV18; D gene: TRBD1; clone size: NA; CDR3 DNA: TGTGCCAGCTCACCACCGGTATTCAGGGGGCGCAAAATCTACGAGCAGTACTTC; CDR3 protein: CASSPPVFRGRKIYEQYF
J gene: TRBJ2-1; CDR3 length: 13; V gene: TRBV9; D gene: NA; clone size: many; CDR3 DNA: TGTGCCAGCAGCGTAGCTTACTACAATGAGCAGTTCTTC; CDR3 protein: CASSVAYYNEQFF
J gene: TRBJ1-5; CDR3 length: 12; V gene: TRBV10-3; D gene: NA; clone size: NA; CDR3 DNA: TGTGCCATCAGTGAGAACAATCAGCCCCAGCATTTT; CDR3 protein: CAISENNQPQHF
J gene: TRBJ2-1; CDR3 length: 15; V gene: TRBV5-1; D gene: TRBD2; clone size: many; CDR3 DNA: TGCGCCAGCGTCTCGGGACTAGCGGGGTACAATGAGCAGTTCTTC; CDR3 protein: CASVSGLAGYNEQFF
J gene: TRBJ2-5; CDR3 length: 15; V gene: TRBV5-6; D gene: TRBD2; clone size: many; CDR3 DNA: TGTGCCAGCAGGCTGGGGCTAGCGGGGAAAGAGACCCAGTACTTC; CDR3 protein: CASRLGLAGKETQYF
J gene: TRBJ2-7; CDR3 length: 15; V gene: TRBV7-2; D gene: TRBD2; clone size: few; CDR3 DNA: TGTGCCAGCAGCTTAGGCTCTAGCGGAACCTACGAGCAGTACTTC; CDR3 protein: CASSLGSSGTYEQYF
J gene: TRBJ2-6; CDR3 length: 17; V gene: TRBV4-3; D gene: NA; clone size: few; CDR3 DNA: TGCGCCAGCAGCCAAGATCCGAAGGGGACTGGGGCCAACGTCCTGACTTTC; CDR3 protein: CASSQDPKGTGANVLTF
J gene: TRBJ2-3; CDR3 length: 14; V gene: TRBV20-1; D gene: TRBD1; clone size: many; CDR3 DNA: TGCAGTGCTAGAGATCCCAGGGGGACAGATACGCAGTATTTT; CDR3 protein: CSARDPRGTDTQYF
J gene: TRBJ2-2; CDR3 length: 16; V gene: TRBV7-2; D gene: TRBD1; clone size: many; CDR3 DNA: TGTGCCAGCAGCTTTGGGTGGCCAGGGGGAACCGGGGAGCTGTTTTTT; CDR3 protein: CASSFGWPGGTGELFF
J gene: TRBJ1-5; CDR3 length: 14; V gene: TRBV5-1; D gene: NA; clone size: many; CDR3 DNA: TGCGCCAGCAGCTTGGCAGGTGATGTTGGGCCCCAGCATTTT; CDR3 protein: CASSLAGDVGPQHF
J gene: TRBJ2-5; CDR3 length: 13; V gene: TRBV28; D gene: NA; clone size: NA; CDR3 DNA: TGTGCCAGCACTAGGCAGAAACAAGAGACCCAGTACTTC; CDR3 protein: CASTRQKQETQYF
J gene: TRBJ1-2; CDR3 length: 16; V gene: TRBV19; D gene: NA; clone size: many; CDR3 DNA: TGTGCCAGTAGCGATGGGGTTCGGGAACGCAACTATGGCTACACCTTC; CDR3 protein: CASSDGVRERNYGYTF
J gene: TRBJ2-7; CDR3 length: 11; V gene: TRBV29-1; D gene: NA; clone size: few; CDR3 DNA: TGCAGCGTTGTGACGGGTTACGAGCAGTACTTC; CDR3 protein: CSVVTGYEQYF
J gene: TRBJ1-6; CDR3 length: 15; V gene: TRBV28; D gene: NA; clone size: few; CDR3 DNA: TGTGCCAGCAGGCTCCCGGACAGCTATAATTCACCCCTCCACTTT; CDR3 protein: CASRLPDSYNSPLHF
J gene: TRBJ1-1; CDR3 length: 14; V gene: TRBV7-9; D gene: TRBD1; clone size: few; CDR3 DNA: TGTGCCAGCAGCCAGGGGGCTTCAAACACTGAAGCTTTCTTT; CDR3 protein: CASSQGASNTEAFF